Following are 28 T cell receptor beta chains from one sample sequenced in a study of T cells after yellow fever vaccination. TCRdb re-derived calls from the 5' RACE reads in MiXCR, one entry per CDR3 protein. Of roughly 68,000 distinct CDR3 sequences listed, about 6% are singletons. This specimen was CD8+ T cells sorted from PBMCs, taken 45 days after the first yellow fever vaccination. The receptors come from a man aged 18-30 years who received the YFV17D yellow fever vaccine.

This clonotype has a count of ten or more. The J gene is TRBJ2-2, the V gene TRBV9; D is perhaps TRBD1 (6 bases). From germline, CDR1 is SGDLS and CDR2 YYNGEE. The CDR3 is made up of 14 amino acids. Trimming cost V 2 bases and J 7 bases, with 12 bases left between them. CDR3 sequence (DNA): TGTGCCAGCAGCGTTTACAGGGATGGCGGGGAGCTGTTTTTT. Its translation is CASSVYRDGGELFF.

This clonotype was picked up many times. CDR3 sequence: CASSWARQGEIDIQYF. The DNA for the CDR3 is TGTGCCAGCAGCTGGGCCAGACAGGGGGAGATAGACATTCAGTACTTC. This sequence joins TRBV5-6 and TRBJ2-4, with 9 bases identical to TRBD1. CDR1 is SGHDT, CDR2 YYEEEE, per germline. The CDR3 is made up of 16 amino acids. Trimming at V came to 3 bases and at J to 8 bases, leaving 12 bases not matched to a gene.

The V and J genes are TRBV12-3 or TRBV12-4 and TRBJ1-1; TRBD1 is a possible D gene (6 bases). V gave up 2 bases and J gave up 8 bases, with 9 bases separating them. The CDR3 is 12 residues long. Written as DNA, the CDR3 is TGTGCCAGCAGTTTACAGGGGTGGGAAGCTTTCTTT. Amino acids: CASSLQGWEAFF.

This clonotype was detected ten times or more. The chain is built from TRBV6-2 or TRBV6-3 and TRBJ2-2, with D perhaps TRBD2 (5 bases). CDR3 size: 15 residues. Trimming removed 0 bases from V and 0 bases from J, with 5 bases in between. Germline V gene lookup returns CDR1 MNHEY and CDR2 SVGEGT. CDR3 region: CASSYSDSNTGELFF. CDR3 coding DNA: TGTGCCAGCAGTTACTCGGACTCGAACACCGGGGAGCTGTTTTTT.

This clonotype appeared once. A read error may be the cause here, since a much bigger clone is one base away. This chain connects TRBV7-9 to TRBJ2-7; D tentatively fits TRBD1 or TRBD2 (6 bases each). Germline lookup yields CDR1 SEHNR and CDR2 FQNEAQ (reference sequence). The CDR3 sequence is 12 residues long. The CDR3 reads CDSRGGGYEQYF. In DNA, the CDR3 is TGTGACAGCAGAGGAGGGGGCTACGAGCAGTACTTC.

DNA of the CDR3: TGTGCCAGCAGCTTAGTCGGGGTCTCCTACAATGAGCAGTTCTTC. The encoded protein is CASSLVGVSYNEQFF. The chain uses TRBV7-9 and TRBJ2-1, with D tentatively TRBD2 (5 bases). V dropped 1 base and J dropped 0 bases, with 7 bases sitting between them. This CDR3 is 15 amino acids long. CDR1 and CDR2 (germline): SEHNR, FQNEAQ (reference sequence).

The chain joins TRBV9 to TRBJ2-3, with 9 bases aligning to TRBD1. Germline V gives CDR1 SGDLS, CDR2 YYNGEE. The CDR3 covers 17 residues. The trim removed 4 bases at V and 3 bases at J, leaving 12 bases unmatched. CDR3 sequence: CASSPSRTGVRTDTQYF. The DNA for the CDR3 is TGTGCCAGCAGCCCAAGCCGGACAGGGGTAAGGACAGATACGCAGTATTTT.

This clonotype was seen many times. The chain carries TRBV5-4 and TRBJ2-2, with D possibly called TRBD1 or TRBD2 (6 bases each). CDR3 length equals 13 residues. V was clipped by 4 bases and J by 5 bases, with 9 bases between them. The germline CDR1 and CDR2 sequences are SGHNT and YYREEE (reference sequence). The CDR3 here is CASSRGETGELFF. CDR3 in DNA: TGTGCCAGCAGCAGGGGGGAGACCGGGGAGCTGTTTTTT.

Only a few counts were recorded for this clonotype. The V and J genes are TRBV5-6 and TRBJ1-3; D gene uncertain. The germline V and J ends were trimmed by 4 bases and 4 bases, with 12 bases remaining between them. Germline V gene data show CDR1 as SGHDT and CDR2 as YYEEEE. CDR3 length equals 14 residues. This chain's CDR3 is CASSLDRRGNTIYF. DNA of the CDR3: TGTGCCAGCAGCCTGGACCGGCGGGGAAACACCATATATTTT.

This clonotype showed up just a few times. V usage is TRBV6-5 and J usage is TRBJ2-7; 7 bases map to TRBD1. Germline V gene sequence: CDR1 MNHEY, CDR2 SVGAGI. V gave up 3 bases and J gave up 3 bases; unmatched junction bases: 8. The CDR3 is made up of 15 amino acids. This chain's CDR3 is CASSYAGNRGYEQYF. The CDR3 DNA reads as TGTGCCAGCAGTTATGCTGGAAACAGGGGCTACGAGCAGTACTTC.

The J gene is TRBJ2-7, the V gene TRBV7-2; TRBD2 is a possible D gene (7 bases). V was shortened by 0 bases and J by 7 bases, with 13 bases between the two germline ends. This CDR3 is 14 amino acids long. CDR1 SGHTA and CDR2 FQGNSA come from the germline V gene. The CDR3 region is CASSLAGGPGEQYV. DNA of the CDR3: TGTGCCAGCAGCTTAGCGGGGGGGCCTGGGGAGCAGTACGTC.

Note on this clonotype: This may come from a read error, since a much larger clone is one base off. The chain uses TRBV7-2 and TRBJ2-7; D is unresolved. Germline assignment: CDR1 SGHTA and CDR2 FQGNSA. The CDR3 covers 13 residues. As DNA, the CDR3 is TGTCCCAGCAGCTTAGAGTGGTCGAACGAGCAGTACTTC. Translated: CPSSLEWSNEQYF. Using reference TRBV7-2 and TRBJ2-7 for the parts outside the CDR3, the full variable domain is GAGVSQSPSNKVTEKGKDVELRCDPISGHTALYWYRQSLGQGLEFLIYFQGNSAPDKSGLPSDRFSAERTGGSVSTLTIQRTQQEDSAVYLCPSSLEWSNEQYFGPGTRLTVT.

This clonotype was recorded many times. The chain couples TRBV20-1 to TRBJ2-4, with 8 positions matching TRBD2. The CDR3 loop spans 15 amino acids. CDR1 is DFQATT and CDR2 is SNEGSKA in the germline V gene (reference sequence). V dropped 1 base and J dropped 10; count of bases not matched to a gene: 12. CDR3 in amino acids: CSARASGGSGWIQYF. CDR3 sequence (DNA): TGCAGTGCTAGAGCGAGCGGGGGCTCTGGGTGGATTCAGTACTTC.

This clonotype was found many times. The genes are TRBV4-3 and TRBJ2-1; TRBD2 matches 12 bases. V gave up 0 bases and J gave up 7 bases; unmatched junction bases: 4. The CDR3 is 16 amino acids. CDR1 is LGHNA and CDR2 is YSLEER in the germline V gene. CDR3 nucleotides: TGCGCCAGCAGCCAAGAGGCTAGCGGGGGGGGAAATGAGCAGTTCTTC. It yields the protein CASSQEASGGGNEQFF.

CDR3 nucleotide sequence: TGTGCCAGCAGCTCAACAGCACACAGGGGGCTGGAGACCCAGTACTTC. It yields the protein CASSSTAHRGLETQYF. This chain uses TRBV7-9 with TRBJ2-5, with 9 bases lining up with TRBD1. CDR3 length: 16 amino acids. Germline V gives CDR1 SEHNR, CDR2 FQNEAQ (reference sequence). V trimming: 4 bases; J trimming: 5 bases; junction bases outside the gene matches: 11.

This clonotype was detected ten times or more. The chain combines TRBV2 with TRBJ2-7, with D maybe TRBD1 (6 bases). Trimming pared 6 bases from V and 2 bases from J, leaving 11 bases between. This CDR3 has 13 residues. The germline gives CDR1 SNHLY, CDR2 FYNNEI. The CDR3 protein is CASRGTSPYEQYF. The CDR3, as DNA: TGTGCCAGCAGGGGGACATCACCCTACGAGCAGTACTTC. The full variable domain, in which reference TRBV2 and TRBJ2-7 provide the parts outside the CDR3, is EPEVTQTPSHQVTQMGQEVILRCVPISNHLYFYWYRQILGQKVEFLVSFYNNEISEKSEIFDDQFSVERPDGSNFTLKIRSTKLEDSAMYFCASRGTSPYEQYFGPGTRLTVT.

The DNA of the CDR3 is TGTGCCAGCAGACTCATGACAGGGCTTAACTATGGCTACACCTTC. This gives the protein CASRLMTGLNYGYTF. The chain recombines TRBV7-9 with TRBJ1-2, with TRBD1 matching over 7 bases. With V trimmed by 6 bases and J by 1 base, 8 bases remained unmatched. Germline V gives CDR1 SEHNR, CDR2 FQNEAQ (reference sequence). This CDR3 comprises 15 residues.

This clonotype has a count of ten or more. The rearrangement joins TRBV7-9 to TRBJ2-5, with a tentative D call TRBD2 (6 bases). The CDR3 has 15 residues. V was clipped by 7 bases and J by 3 bases, with 18 bases between them. The germline CDR1 and CDR2 sequences are SEHNR and FQNEAQ (reference sequence). Here the CDR3 reads CASTRIGGYKETQYF. CDR3 DNA: TGTGCCAGCACCAGAATCGGGGGTTACAAAGAGACCCAGTACTTC.

This clonotype has a count of ten or more. The chain uses TRBV19 and TRBJ1-1; D might be TRBD1 (5 bases). The CDR3 loop spans 11 amino acids. Germline lookup yields CDR1 LNHDA and CDR2 SQIVND (reference sequence). V was shortened by 3 bases and J by 10 bases, with 9 bases between the two germline ends. The CDR3 nucleotides read TGTGCCAGTAGTATCGGGAGGGGAGCTTTCTTT. This codes for CASSIGRGAFF.

This clonotype occurred a few times. The chain couples TRBV19 to TRBJ1-1, with a weak D call TRBD1 (5 bases). This CDR3 comprises 14 residues. CDR1 and CDR2 (germline): LNHDA, SQIVND (reference sequence). V was shortened by 7 bases and J by 6 bases, with 18 bases between the two germline ends. CDR3 amino acids: CASTTVGREAEAFF. CDR3 coding DNA: TGTGCCAGTACAACGGTGGGCAGGGAGGCTGAAGCTTTCTTT.

This clonotype has a count of ten or more. The chain carries TRBV5-1 and TRBJ2-3; TRBD1 matches 7 bases. CDR3 length equals 16 residues. After removal of 4 bases from V and 0 bases from J, the junction contained 8 bases not matched to a gene. Germline values: CDR1 SGHRS, CDR2 YFSETQ. The CDR3 reads CASSPGQATSTDTQYF. CDR3 in DNA: TGCGCCAGCAGCCCTGGACAGGCCACTAGCACAGATACGCAGTATTTT.

This clonotype was observed many times. The V and J genes are TRBV7-2 and TRBJ2-2; TRBD2 aligns across 7 bases. Germline values: CDR1 SGHTA, CDR2 FQGNSA. The CDR3 is made up of 17 amino acids. J was trimmed by 2 bases and V by 4 bases; bases with no gene match: 10. CDR3 sequence: CASSWWGDYTNTGELFF. Here the CDR3 DNA reads TGTGCCAGCAGCTGGTGGGGGGACTATACCAACACCGGGGAGCTGTTTTTT.

This clonotype was seen many times. The chain combines TRBV7-6 with TRBJ1-2; D gene unclear. From germline, CDR1 is SGHVS and CDR2 FNYEAQ. The V end lost 1 base, the J end lost 0 bases, and 15 bases lay between the germline ends. The CDR3 has 17 residues. CDR3 loop: CASSLDSRSSSNYGYTF. In DNA form, the CDR3 reads TGTGCCAGCAGCTTAGATTCCAGATCGTCCTCTAACTATGGCTACACCTTC.

The chain uses TRBV7-9 and TRBJ1-2; 10 nucleotides line up with TRBD1. Germline V lookup: CDR1 SEHNR, CDR2 FQNEAQ (reference sequence). The CDR3 totals 13 residues. V was clipped by 6 bases and J by 6 bases; unmatched bases: 4. The chain's CDR3 is CASRVGTGDGYTF. CDR3 coding DNA: TGTGCCAGCAGGGTAGGGACAGGGGATGGCTACACCTTC.

This clonotype appeared a few times. The chain carries TRBV30 and TRBJ2-1, with D unresolved. Trimming removed 7 bases from V and 6 bases from J, with 10 bases in between. CDR3 length equals 11 residues. Germline CDR1 is GTSNPN and CDR2 is SVGIG (reference sequence). The CDR3 coding sequence is TGTGCCTCCGCCGCCGCCAATGAGCAGTTCTTC. It yields the protein CASAAANEQFF.

This clonotype has at least ten counts. V is TRBV6-2 or TRBV6-3 and J is TRBJ2-7; a weak D match, TRBD2 (6 bases). The CDR3 has 13 amino acids. Germline loops: CDR1 MNHEY, CDR2 SVGEGT. V was clipped by 7 bases and J by 3 bases, with 13 bases between them. The CDR3 sequence: CASIAGSHYEQYF. In DNA form, the CDR3 reads TGTGCCAGCATTGCGGGGAGCCACTACGAGCAGTACTTC.

This clonotype was found many times. V is TRBV5-5 and J is TRBJ2-1; 8 bases line up with TRBD2. V was clipped by 1 base and J by 4 bases; unmatched bases: 4. Germline values: CDR1 SGHKS, CDR2 YYEKEE (reference sequence). The CDR3 totals 15 residues. CDR3 DNA: TGTGCCAGCAGCTTGACCCGCGGGGGGTACAATGAGCAGTTCTTC. Its translation is CASSLTRGGYNEQFF.

Only a few counts were recorded for this clonotype. The V and J genes are TRBV30 and TRBJ2-7; D might be TRBD2 (5 bases). The CDR3 runs 13 residues. V lost 7 bases and J lost 0, with 13 bases in between. Germline CDR1 and CDR2: GTSNPN and SVGIG (reference sequence). The DNA for the CDR3 is TGTGCCTCCCTAACAGAGGGCTCCTACGAGCAGTACTTC. Translated, it gives CASLTEGSYEQYF.